This T cell receptor (beta chain) is from a study of yellow fever vaccine responses in identical twins. Study-wide results and limits: Twins reportedly showed a vaccine T cell response that seemed partly convergent and partly personalized.

MiXCR was run by TCRdb on the RT-PCR reads, yielding one entry per CDR3 protein. This table holds a few thousand distinct CDR3 sequences, approximately 82% found once. V was pared by 1 base and J by 0 bases, with 3 bases between. This CDR3 is 13 amino acids long. Germline V gene data show CDR1 as SGHNT and CDR2 as YENEEA. As to this clonotype: Its antigen is not identified.

The J gene is TRBJ1-1, the V gene TRBV11-3; D uncertain. Sequencing was performed on T cells from blood (PBMCs), unsorted or a sorted subset (not recorded which), taken before or after yellow fever vaccination (not recorded which). This clonotype was obtained from a woman under 30 who received the yellow fever vaccine. Here the CDR3 DNA reads TGTGCCAGCAGCTTAGTACTGAACACTGAAGCTTTCTTT. It is translated as CASSLVLNTEAFF.